This T cell receptor beta chain was identified in a study of cytomegalovirus exposure and HLA in healthy donors. Across the whole study: A later analysis reported the same platform for the 90 to 150 validation repertoires and the 500 to 750 first-cohort repertoires. Findings and limits, study-wide: Overall, approximately 150 TCR beta chains were annotated as cytomegalovirus-associated. Confirmation in vitro established that three CMV-associated chains were specific for CMV antigens. With high specificity and sensitivity, the classifier reportedly diagnosed cytomegalovirus status.

Libraries were prepared by immunoSEQ multiplex PCR; TCRdb keeps only in-frame clonotypes and omits some of them. The profile covers about 78,000 clones, with 90% to 97% appearing a single time and 1.6% taken by the ten largest. Concerning this clone: Antigen unknown.

The ends lost 5 bases at V and 2 bases at J; junction bases unmatched: 13. This CDR3 is built from 18 residues. Germline CDR1 reads MNHEY; CDR2 reads SMNVEV (reference sequence). The sequencing sample was made of PBMCs. The chain recombines TRBV27 with TRBJ2-3, with 10 bases matching TRBD2. This receptor was obtained from a man aged 18 to 29 in good health and CMV-seropositive. CDR3 sequence (DNA): TGTGCCAGCAGTGGTCTAGCGGGAGCCCATGCACTCACAGATACGCAGTATTTT. The encoded protein is CASSGLAGAHALTDTQYF.